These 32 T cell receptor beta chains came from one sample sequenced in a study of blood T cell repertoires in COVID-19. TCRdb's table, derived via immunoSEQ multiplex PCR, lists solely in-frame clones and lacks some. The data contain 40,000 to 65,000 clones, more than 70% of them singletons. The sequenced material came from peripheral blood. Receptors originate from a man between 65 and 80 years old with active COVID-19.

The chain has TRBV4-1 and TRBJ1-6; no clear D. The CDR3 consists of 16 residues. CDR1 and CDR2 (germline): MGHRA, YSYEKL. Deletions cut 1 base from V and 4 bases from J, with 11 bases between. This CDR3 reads CASSQAPDSYNSPLHF. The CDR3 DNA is TGCGCCAGCAGCCAAGCTCCTGACTCTTATAATTCACCCCTCCACTTT.

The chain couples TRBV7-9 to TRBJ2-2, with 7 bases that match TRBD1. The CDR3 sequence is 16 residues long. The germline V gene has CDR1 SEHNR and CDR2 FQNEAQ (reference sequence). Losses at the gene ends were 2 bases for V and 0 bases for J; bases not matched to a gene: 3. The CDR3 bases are TGTGCCAGCAGCTTAATCAGGGGGTCGAACACCGGGGAGCTGTTTTTT. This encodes CASSLIRGSNTGELFF.

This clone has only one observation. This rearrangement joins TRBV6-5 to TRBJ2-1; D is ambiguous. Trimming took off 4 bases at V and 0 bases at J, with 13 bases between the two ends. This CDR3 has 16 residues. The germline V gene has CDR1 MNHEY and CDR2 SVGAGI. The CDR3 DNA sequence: TGTGCCAGCAGTTTCGAGGCTTCGAGCTCCTACAATGAGCAGTTCTTC. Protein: CASSFEASSSYNEQFF.

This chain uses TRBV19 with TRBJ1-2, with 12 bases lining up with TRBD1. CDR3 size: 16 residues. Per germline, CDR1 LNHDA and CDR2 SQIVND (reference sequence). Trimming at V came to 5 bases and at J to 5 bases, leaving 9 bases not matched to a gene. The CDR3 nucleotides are TGTGCCAGTAGTGTTGGGGACAGGGGGCCCCTATATGGCTACACCTTC. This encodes CASSVGDRGPLYGYTF.

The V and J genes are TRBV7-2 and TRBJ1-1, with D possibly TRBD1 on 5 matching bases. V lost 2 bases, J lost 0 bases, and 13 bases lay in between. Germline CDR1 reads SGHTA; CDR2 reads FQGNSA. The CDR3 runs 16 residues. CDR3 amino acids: CASSLRRGLMNTEAFF. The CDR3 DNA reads TGTGCCAGCAGCTTAAGAAGGGGACTCATGAACACTGAAGCTTTCTTT.

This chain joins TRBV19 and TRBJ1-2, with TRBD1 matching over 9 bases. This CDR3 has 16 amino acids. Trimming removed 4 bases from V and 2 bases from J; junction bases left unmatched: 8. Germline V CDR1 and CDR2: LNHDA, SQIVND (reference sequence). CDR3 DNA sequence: TGTGCCAGTAGTACTGGCACAGGGGGCGCAAACTATGGCTACACCTTC. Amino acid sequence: CASSTGTGGANYGYTF.

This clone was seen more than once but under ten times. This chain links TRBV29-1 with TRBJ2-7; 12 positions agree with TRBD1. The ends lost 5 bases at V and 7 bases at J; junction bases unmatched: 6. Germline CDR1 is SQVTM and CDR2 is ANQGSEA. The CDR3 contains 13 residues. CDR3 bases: TGCAGCGTTCCGGGACAGGGGGCACGGGAGCAGTACTTC. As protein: CSVPGQGAREQYF.

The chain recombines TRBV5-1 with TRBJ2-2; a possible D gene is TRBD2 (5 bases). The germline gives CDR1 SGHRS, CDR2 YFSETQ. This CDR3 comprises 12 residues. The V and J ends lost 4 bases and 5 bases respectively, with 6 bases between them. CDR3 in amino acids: CASSPGTGELFF. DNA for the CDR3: TGCGCCAGCAGCCCGGGGACCGGGGAGCTGTTTTTT.

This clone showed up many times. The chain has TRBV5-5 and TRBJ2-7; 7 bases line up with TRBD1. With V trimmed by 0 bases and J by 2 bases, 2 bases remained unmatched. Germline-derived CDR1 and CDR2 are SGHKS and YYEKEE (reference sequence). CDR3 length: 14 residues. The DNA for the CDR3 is TGTGCCAGCAGCTTGGTACAGGGGCCCTACGAGCAGTACTTC. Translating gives CASSLVQGPYEQYF. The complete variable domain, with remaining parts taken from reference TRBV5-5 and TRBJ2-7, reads DAGVTQSPTHLIKTRGQQVTLRCSPISGHKSVSWYQQVLGQGPQFIFQYYEKEERGRGNFPDRFSARQFPNYSSELNVNALLLGDSALYLCASSLVQGPYEQYFGPGTRLTVT.

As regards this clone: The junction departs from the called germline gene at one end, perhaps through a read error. The CDR3 coding sequence is TGCAGCGTTCAAGACAGAAAGAACACTGAAGCTTTCTTT. It codes for CSVQDRKNTEAFF. The V and J genes are TRBV29-1 and TRBJ1-1; the D gene is possibly TRBD1 (5 bases). The germline gives CDR1 SQVTM, CDR2 ANQGSEA. This CDR3 is 13 amino acids long.

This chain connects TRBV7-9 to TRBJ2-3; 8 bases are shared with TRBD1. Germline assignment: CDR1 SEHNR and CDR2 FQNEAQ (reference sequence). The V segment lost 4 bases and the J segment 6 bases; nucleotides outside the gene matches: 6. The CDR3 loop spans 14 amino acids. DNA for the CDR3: TGTGCCAGCAGCTCGGGGCAGGGGGCGGATACGCAGTATTTT. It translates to CASSSGQGADTQYF.

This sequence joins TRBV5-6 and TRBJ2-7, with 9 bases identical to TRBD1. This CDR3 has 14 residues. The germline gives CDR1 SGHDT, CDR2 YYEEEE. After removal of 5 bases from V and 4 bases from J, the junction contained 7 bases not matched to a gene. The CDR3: CASRKGQGSYEQYF. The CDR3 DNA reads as TGTGCCAGCAGAAAGGGACAGGGATCTTACGAGCAGTACTTC.

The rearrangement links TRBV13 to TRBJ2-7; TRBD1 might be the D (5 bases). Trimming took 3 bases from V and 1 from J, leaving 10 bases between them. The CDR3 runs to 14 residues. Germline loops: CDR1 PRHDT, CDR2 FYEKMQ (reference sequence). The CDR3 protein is CASSFPAGSYEQYF. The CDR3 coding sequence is TGTGCCAGCAGCTTCCCGGCAGGGTCCTACGAGCAGTACTTC. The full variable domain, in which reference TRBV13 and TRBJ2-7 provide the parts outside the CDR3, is AAGVIQSPRHLIKEKRETATLKCYPIPRHDTVYWYQQGPGQDPQFLISFYEKMQSDKGSIPDRFSAQQFSDYHSELNMSSLELGDSALYFCASSFPAGSYEQYFGPGTRLTVT.

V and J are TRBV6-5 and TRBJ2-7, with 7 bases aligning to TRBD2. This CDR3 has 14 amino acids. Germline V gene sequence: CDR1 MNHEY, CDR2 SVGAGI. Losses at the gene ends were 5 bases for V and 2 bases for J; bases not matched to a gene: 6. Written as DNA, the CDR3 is TGTGCCAGCAGTAGCGGGGACCGAGCCTACGAGCAGTACTTC. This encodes CASSSGDRAYEQYF.

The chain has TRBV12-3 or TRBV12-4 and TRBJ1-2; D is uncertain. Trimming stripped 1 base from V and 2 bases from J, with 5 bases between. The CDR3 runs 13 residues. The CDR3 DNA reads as TGTGCCAGCAGTTTAGGAGAAAACTATGGCTACACCTTC. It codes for CASSLGENYGYTF.

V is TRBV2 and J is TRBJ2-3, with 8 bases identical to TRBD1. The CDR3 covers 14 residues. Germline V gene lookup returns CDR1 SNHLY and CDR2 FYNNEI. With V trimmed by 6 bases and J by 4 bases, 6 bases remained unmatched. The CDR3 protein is CASRRTGPADTQYF. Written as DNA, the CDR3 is TGTGCCAGCAGGAGGACAGGGCCGGCAGATACGCAGTATTTT.

CDR3 sequence (DNA): TGTGCCAGTAGTAAGGCAGGGAGACAGGGAGATTTTGGCAATCAGCCCCAGCATTTT. Translation gives CASSKAGRQGDFGNQPQHF. The V and J genes are TRBV19 and TRBJ1-5; 7 bases are shared with TRBD1. From germline, CDR1 is LNHDA and CDR2 SQIVND (reference sequence). CDR3 size: 19 residues. The V segment lost 4 bases and the J segment 2 bases; nucleotides outside the gene matches: 17.

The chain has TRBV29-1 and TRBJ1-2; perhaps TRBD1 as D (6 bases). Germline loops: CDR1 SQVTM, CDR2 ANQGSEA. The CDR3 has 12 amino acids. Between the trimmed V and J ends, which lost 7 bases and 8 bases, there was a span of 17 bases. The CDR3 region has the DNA TGCAGCGCCGACCCGACAGGTTTCGGCTACACCTTC. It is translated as CSADPTGFGYTF.

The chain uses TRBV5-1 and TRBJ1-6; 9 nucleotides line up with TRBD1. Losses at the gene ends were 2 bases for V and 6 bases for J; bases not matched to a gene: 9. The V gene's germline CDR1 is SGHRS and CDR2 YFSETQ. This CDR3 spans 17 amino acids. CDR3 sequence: CASSLMAGTGPNSPLHF. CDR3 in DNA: TGCGCCAGCAGCTTAATGGCCGGGACAGGGCCTAATTCACCCCTCCACTTT. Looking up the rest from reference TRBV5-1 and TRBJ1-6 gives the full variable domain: KAGVTQTPRYLIKTRGQQVTLSCSPISGHRSVSWYQQTPGQGLQFLFEYFSETQRNKGNFPGRFSGRQFSNSRSEMNVSTLELGDSALYLCASSLMAGTGPNSPLHFGNGTRLTVT.

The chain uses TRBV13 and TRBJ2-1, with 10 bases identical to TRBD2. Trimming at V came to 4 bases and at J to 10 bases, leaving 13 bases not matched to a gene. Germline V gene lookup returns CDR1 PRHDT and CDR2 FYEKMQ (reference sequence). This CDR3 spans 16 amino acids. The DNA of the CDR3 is TGTGCCAGCAGCTCAAGCAAAAGCGGGGGGGCTTGGGAGCAGTTCTTC. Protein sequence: CASSSSKSGGAWEQFF.

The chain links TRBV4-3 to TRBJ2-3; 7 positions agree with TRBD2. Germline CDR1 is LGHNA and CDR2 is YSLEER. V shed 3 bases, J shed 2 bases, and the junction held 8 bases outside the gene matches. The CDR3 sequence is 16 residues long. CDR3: CASSQNLADFTDTQYF. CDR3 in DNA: TGCGCCAGCAGCCAGAATCTAGCGGACTTCACAGATACGCAGTATTTT.

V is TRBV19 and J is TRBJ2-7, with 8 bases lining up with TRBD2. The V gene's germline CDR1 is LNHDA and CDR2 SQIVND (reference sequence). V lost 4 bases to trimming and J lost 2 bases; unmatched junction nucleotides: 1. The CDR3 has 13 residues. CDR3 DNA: TGTGCCAGTAGTAACGGGGGGGCCTACGAGCAGTACTTC. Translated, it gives CASSNGGAYEQYF.

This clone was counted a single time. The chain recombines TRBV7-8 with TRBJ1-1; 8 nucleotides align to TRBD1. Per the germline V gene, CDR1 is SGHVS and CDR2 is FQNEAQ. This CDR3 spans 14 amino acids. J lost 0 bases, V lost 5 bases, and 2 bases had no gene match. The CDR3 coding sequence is TGTGCCAGCAGCAGGGGACAGGTGAACACTGAAGCTTTCTTT. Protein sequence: CASSRGQVNTEAFF.

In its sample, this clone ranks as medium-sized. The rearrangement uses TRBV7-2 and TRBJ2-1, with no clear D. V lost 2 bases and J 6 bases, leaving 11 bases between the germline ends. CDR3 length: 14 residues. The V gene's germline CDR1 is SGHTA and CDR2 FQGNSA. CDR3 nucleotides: TGTGCCAGCAGCTTACAGGCAGGTGCCAATGAGCAGTTCTTC. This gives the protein CASSLQAGANEQFF.

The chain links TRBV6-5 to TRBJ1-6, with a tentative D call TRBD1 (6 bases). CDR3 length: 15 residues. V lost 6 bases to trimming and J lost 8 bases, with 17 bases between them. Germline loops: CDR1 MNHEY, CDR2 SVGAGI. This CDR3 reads CASSRIWTVDSPLHF. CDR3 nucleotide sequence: TGTGCCAGCAGCCGCATCTGGACAGTCGATTCACCCCTCCACTTT.

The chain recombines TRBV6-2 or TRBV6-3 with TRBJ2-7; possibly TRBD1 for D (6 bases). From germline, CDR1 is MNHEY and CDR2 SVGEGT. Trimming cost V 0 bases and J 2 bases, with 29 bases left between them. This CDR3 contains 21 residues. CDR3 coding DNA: TGTGCCAGCAGTTACTCGGATCATGTCGTTTTGGGAGACAGGCTTCCCTACGAGCAGTACTTC. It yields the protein CASSYSDHVVLGDRLPYEQYF.

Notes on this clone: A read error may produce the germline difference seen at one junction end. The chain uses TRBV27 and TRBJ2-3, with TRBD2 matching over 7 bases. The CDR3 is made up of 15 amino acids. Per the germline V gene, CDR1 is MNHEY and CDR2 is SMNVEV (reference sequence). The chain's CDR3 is CASSLGGWDTDTQYF. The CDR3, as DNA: TGTGCCAGTAGTTTGGGAGGGTGGGACACAGATACGCAGTATTTT.

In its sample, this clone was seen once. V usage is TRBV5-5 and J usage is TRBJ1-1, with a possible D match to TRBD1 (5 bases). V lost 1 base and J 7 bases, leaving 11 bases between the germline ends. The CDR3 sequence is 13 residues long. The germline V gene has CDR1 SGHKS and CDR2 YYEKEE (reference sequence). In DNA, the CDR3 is TGTGCCAGCAGCTTGCTTGGGGCCTTTGAAGCTTTCTTT. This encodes CASSLLGAFEAFF.

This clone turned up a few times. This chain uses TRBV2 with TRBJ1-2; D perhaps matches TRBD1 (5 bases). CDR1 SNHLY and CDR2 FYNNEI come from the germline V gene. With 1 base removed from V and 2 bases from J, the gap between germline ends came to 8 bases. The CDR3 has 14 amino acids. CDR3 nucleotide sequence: TGTGCCAGCAGTGAAGAGGGGCGGAACTATGGCTACACCTTC. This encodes CASSEEGRNYGYTF.

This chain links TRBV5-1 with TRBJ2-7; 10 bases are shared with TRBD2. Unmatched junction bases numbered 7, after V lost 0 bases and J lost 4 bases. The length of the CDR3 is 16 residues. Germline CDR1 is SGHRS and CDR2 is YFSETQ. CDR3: CASSLDPSGGVYEQYF. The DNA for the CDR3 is TGCGCCAGCAGCTTGGATCCTAGCGGGGGAGTGTACGAGCAGTACTTC. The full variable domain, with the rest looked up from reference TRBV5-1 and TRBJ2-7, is KAGVTQTPRYLIKTRGQQVTLSCSPISGHRSVSWYQQTPGQGLQFLFEYFSETQRNKGNFPGRFSGRQFSNSRSEMNVSTLELGDSALYLCASSLDPSGGVYEQYFGPGTRLTVT.

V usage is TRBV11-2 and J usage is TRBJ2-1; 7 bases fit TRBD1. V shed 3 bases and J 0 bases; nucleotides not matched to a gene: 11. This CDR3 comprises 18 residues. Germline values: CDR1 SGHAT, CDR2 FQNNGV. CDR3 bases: TGTGCCAGCAGCTTTAACCCCGCGGACAGGTCCTCCTACAATGAGCAGTTCTTC. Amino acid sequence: CASSFNPADRSSYNEQFF.

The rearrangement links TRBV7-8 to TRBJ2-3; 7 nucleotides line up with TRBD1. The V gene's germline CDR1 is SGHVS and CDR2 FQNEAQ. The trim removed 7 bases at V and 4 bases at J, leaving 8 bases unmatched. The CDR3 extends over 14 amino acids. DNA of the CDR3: TGTGCCAGCACCACCACCGACAGGGCAGATACGCAGTATTTT. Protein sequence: CASTTTDRADTQYF. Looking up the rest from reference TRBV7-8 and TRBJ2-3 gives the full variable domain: GAGVSQSPRYKVAKRGQDVALRCDPISGHVSLFWYQQALGQGPEFLTYFQNEAQLDKSGLPSDRFFAERPEGSVSTLKIQRTQQEDSAVYLCASTTTDRADTQYFGPGTRLTVL.